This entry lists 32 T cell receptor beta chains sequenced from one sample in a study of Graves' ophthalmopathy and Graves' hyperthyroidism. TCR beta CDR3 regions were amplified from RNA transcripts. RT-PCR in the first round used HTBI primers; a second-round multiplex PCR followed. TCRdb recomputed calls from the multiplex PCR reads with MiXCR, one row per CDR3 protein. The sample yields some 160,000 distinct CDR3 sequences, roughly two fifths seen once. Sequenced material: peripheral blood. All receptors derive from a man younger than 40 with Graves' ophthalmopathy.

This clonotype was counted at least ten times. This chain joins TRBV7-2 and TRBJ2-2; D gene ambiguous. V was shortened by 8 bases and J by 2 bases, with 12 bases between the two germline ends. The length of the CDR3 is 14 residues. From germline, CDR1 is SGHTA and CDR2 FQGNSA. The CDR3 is CASRSRTNTGELFF. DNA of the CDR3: TGTGCCAGCCGATCGAGAACAAACACCGGGGAGCTGTTTTTT.

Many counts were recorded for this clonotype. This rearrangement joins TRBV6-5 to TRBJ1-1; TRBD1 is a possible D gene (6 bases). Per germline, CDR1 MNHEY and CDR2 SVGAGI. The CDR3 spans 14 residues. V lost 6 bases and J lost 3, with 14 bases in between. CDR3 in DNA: TGTGCCAGCAGATCGGTACAGGGTCACACTGAAGCTTTCTTT. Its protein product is CASRSVQGHTEAFF.

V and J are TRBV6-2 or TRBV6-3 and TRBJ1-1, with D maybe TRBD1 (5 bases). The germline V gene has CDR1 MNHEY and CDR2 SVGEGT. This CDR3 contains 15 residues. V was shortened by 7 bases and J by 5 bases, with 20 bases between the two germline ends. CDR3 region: CASTPGLQLGTEAFF. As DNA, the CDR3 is TGTGCCAGCACCCCGGGACTACAGTTAGGGACTGAAGCTTTCTTT.

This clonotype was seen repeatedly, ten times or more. The CDR3 coding sequence is TGCAGTGCTAGGCCCTATGATGGAAACACCATATATTTT. Translated, it gives CSARPYDGNTIYF. The rearrangement links TRBV20-1 to TRBJ1-3; D is undetermined. Germline V gene sequence: CDR1 DFQATT, CDR2 SNEGSKA (reference sequence). V was cut by 3 bases and J by 3 bases, with 9 bases left in between. The CDR3 has 13 residues.

The CDR3 reads CASSFKAMPLGDLTF. In DNA form, the CDR3 reads TGCGCCAGCAGCTTCAAGGCTATGCCTCTCGGGGACCTGACTTTC. V gene TRBV5-1 combines with J gene TRBJ2-6, with a weak D call TRBD2 (5 bases). The CDR3 length is 15 residues. Looked up from germline, CDR1 is SGHRS and CDR2 is YFSETQ. V was trimmed by 2 bases and J by 15 bases, leaving 21 bases between them.

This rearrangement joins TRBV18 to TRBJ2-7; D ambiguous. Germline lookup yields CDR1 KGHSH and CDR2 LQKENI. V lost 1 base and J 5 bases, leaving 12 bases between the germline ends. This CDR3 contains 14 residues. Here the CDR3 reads CASSPLGIGDEQYF. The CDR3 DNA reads TGTGCCAGCTCACCACTGGGGATCGGCGACGAGCAGTACTTC.

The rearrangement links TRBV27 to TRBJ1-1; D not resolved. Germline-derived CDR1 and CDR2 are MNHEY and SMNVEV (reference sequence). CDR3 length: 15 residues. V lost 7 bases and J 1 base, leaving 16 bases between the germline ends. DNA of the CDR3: TGTGCCAGCAACTGGGGTTCGGGTAGGAACACTGAAGCTTTCTTT. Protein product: CASNWGSGRNTEAFF.

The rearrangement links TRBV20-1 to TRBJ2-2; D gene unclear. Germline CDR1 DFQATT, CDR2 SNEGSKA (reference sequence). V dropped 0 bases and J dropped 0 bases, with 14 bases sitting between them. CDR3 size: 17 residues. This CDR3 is CSARDLVSAANTGELFF. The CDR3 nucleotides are TGCAGTGCTAGAGATCTGGTGAGCGCCGCGAACACCGGGGAGCTGTTTTTT.

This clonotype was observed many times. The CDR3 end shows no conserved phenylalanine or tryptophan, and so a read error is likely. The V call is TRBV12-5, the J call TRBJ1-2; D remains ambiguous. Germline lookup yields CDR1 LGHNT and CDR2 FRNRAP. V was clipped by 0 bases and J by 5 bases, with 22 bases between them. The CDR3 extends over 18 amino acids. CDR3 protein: CASGLVHFEGLLGYGYTL. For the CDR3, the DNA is TGTGCTAGTGGTTTGGTACATTTTGAGGGCTTACTGGGGTATGGCTACACCCTC.

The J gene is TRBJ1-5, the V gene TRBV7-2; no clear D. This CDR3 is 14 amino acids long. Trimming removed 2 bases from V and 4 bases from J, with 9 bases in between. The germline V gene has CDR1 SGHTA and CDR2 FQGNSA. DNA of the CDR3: TGTGCCAGCAGCTTATCGACCCAGAATCAGCCCCAGCATTTT. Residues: CASSLSTQNQPQHF. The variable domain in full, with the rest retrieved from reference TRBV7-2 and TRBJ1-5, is GAGVSQSPSNKVTEKGKDVELRCDPISGHTALYWYRQSLGQGLEFLIYFQGNSAPDKSGLPSDRFSAERTGGSVSTLTIQRTQQEDSAVYLCASSLSTQNQPQHFGDGTRLSIL.

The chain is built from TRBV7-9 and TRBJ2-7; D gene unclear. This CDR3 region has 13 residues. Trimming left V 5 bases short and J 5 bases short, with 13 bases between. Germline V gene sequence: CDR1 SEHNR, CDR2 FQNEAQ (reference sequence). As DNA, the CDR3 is TGTGCCAGCAGCCCTTCGATGCAGCACGAGCAGTACTTC. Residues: CASSPSMQHEQYF.

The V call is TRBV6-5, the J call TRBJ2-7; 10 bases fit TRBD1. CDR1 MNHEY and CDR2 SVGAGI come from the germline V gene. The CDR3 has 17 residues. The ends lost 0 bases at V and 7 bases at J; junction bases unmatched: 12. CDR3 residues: CASSYSALVRDRGEQYF. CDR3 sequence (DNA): TGTGCCAGCAGTTACTCAGCGCTCGTCCGGGACAGGGGTGAGCAGTACTTC.

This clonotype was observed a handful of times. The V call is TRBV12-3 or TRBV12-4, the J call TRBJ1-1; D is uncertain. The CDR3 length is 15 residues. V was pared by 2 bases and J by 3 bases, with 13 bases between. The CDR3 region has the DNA TGTGCCAGCAGTTTACCCCGGGGTACGGACACTGAAGCTTTCTTT. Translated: CASSLPRGTDTEAFF.

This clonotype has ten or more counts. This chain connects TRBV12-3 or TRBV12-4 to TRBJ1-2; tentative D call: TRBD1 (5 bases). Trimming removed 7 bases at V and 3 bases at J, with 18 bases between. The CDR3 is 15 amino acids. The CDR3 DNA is TGTGCCAGCACCCCGACCCGGAGGGGTGACTATGGCTACACCTTC. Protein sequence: CASTPTRRGDYGYTF.

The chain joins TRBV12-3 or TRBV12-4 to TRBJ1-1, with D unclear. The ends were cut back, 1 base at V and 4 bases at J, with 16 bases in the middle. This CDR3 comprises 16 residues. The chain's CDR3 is CASSLDSWTGPTEAFF. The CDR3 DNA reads TGTGCCAGCAGTTTAGACTCCTGGACGGGCCCCACTGAAGCTTTCTTT.

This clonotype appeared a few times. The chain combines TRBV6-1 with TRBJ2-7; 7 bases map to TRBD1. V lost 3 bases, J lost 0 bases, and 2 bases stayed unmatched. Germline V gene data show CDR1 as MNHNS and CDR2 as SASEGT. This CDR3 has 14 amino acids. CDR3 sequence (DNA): TGTGCCAGCAGTGAGACAGGGAACTCCTACGAGCAGTACTTC. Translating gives CASSETGNSYEQYF.

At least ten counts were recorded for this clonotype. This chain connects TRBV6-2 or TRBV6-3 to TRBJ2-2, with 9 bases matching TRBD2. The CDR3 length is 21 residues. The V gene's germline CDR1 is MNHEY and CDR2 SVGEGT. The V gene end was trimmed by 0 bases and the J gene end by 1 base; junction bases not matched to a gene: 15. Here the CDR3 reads CASSYSSLPSGIEENTGELFF. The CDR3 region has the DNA TGTGCCAGCAGTTACTCGTCCCTCCCTAGCGGGATAGAGGAGAACACCGGGGAGCTGTTTTTT.

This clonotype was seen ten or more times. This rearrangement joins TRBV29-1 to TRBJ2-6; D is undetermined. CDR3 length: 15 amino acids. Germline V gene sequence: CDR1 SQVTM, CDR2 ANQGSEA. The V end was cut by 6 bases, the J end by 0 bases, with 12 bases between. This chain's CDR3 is CSVPAADSGANVLTF. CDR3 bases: TGCAGCGTCCCCGCCGCCGACTCTGGGGCCAACGTCCTGACTTTC.

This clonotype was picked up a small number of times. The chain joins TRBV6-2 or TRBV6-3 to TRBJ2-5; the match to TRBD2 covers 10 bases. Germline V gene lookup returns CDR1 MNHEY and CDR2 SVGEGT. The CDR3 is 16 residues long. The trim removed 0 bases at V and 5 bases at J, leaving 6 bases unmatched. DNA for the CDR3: TGTGCCAGCAGTTACTCGGCTAGCGGGAGCTCCGAGACCCAGTACTTC. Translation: CASSYSASGSSETQYF.

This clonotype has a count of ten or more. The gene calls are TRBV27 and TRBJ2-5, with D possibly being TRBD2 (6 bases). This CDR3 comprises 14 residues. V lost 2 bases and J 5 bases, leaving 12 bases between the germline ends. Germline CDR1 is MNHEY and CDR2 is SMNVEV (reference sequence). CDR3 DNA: TGTGCCAGCAGTTTAGGAGGGAGTGGTGAGACCCAGTACTTC. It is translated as CASSLGGSGETQYF.

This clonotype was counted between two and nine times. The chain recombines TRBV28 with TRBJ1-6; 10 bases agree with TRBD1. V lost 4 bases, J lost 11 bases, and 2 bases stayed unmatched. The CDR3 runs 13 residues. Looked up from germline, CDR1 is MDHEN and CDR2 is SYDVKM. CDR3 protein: CASSWDRGTPLHF. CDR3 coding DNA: TGTGCCAGCAGTTGGGACAGGGGAACACCCCTCCACTTT.

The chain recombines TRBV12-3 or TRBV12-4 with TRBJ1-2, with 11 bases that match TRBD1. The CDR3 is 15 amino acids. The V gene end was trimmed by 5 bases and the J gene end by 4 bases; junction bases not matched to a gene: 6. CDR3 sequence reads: CASSLRTGGGYGYTF. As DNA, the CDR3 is TGTGCCAGCAGTCTTCGGACAGGGGGCGGCTATGGCTACACCTTC.

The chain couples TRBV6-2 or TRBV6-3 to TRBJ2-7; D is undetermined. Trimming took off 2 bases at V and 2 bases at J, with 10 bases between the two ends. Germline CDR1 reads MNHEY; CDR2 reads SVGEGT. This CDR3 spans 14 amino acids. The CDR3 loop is CASSYEDLAYEQYF. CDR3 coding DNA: TGTGCCAGCAGTTACGAGGACCTTGCCTACGAGCAGTACTTC.

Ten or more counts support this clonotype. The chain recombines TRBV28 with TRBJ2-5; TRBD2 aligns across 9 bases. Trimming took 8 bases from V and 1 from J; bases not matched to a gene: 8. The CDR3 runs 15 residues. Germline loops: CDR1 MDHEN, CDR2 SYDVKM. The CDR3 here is CASRRSSGAQETQYF. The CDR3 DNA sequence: TGTGCCAGCCGGCGTTCTAGCGGGGCCCAAGAGACCCAGTACTTC.

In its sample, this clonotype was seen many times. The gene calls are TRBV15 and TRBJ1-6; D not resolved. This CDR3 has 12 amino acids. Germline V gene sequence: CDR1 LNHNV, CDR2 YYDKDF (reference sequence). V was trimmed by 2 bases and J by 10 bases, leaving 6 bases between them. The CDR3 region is CATSRQNSPLHF. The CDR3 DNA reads TGTGCCACCAGCAGACAGAACTCACCCCTCCACTTT. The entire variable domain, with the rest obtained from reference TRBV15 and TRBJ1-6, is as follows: DAMVIQNPRYQVTQFGKPVTLSCSQTLNHNVMYWYQQKSSQAPKLLFHYYDKDFNNEADTPDNFQSRRPNTSFCFLDIRSPGLGDTAMYLCATSRQNSPLHFGNGTRLTVT.

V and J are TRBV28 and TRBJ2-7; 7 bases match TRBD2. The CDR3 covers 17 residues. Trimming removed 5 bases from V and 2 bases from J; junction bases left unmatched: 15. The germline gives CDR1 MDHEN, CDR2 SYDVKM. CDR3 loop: CASSTRVSGHLTYEQYF. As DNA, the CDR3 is TGTGCCAGCAGTACCCGGGTTAGCGGGCATCTTACCTACGAGCAGTACTTC.

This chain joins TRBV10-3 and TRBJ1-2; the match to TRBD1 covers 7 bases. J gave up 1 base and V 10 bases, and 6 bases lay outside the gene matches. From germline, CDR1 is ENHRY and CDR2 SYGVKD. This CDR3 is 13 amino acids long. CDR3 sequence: CATRDRDNYGYTF. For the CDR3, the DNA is TGTGCCACCCGGGACAGAGATAACTATGGCTACACCTTC.

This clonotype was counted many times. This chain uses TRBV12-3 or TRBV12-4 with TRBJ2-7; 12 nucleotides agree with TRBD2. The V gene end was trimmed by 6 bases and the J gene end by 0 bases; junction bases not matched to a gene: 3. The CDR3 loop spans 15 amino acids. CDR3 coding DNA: TGTGCCAGCAGCCTGACTAGCGGGAGCTCCTACGAGCAGTACTTC. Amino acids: CASSLTSGSSYEQYF.

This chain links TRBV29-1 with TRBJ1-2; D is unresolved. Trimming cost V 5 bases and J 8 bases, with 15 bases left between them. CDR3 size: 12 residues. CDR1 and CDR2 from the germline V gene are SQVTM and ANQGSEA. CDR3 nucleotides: TGCAGCGTTTCGGACGGGGTGCAGGGCTACACCTTC. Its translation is CSVSDGVQGYTF.

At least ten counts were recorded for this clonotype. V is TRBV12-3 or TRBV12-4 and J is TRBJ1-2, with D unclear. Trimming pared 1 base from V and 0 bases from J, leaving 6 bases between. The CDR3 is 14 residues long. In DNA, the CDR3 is TGTGCCAGCAGTTTAGTAGGCTCTAACTATGGCTACACCTTC. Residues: CASSLVGSNYGYTF.

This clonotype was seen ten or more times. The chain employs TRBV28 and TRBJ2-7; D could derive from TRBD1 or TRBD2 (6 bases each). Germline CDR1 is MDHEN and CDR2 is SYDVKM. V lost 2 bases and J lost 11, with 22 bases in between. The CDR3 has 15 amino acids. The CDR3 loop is CASSLVAGDSPSEYF. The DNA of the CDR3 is TGTGCCAGCAGTTTAGTGGCAGGGGACTCCCCGTCGGAGTACTTC.

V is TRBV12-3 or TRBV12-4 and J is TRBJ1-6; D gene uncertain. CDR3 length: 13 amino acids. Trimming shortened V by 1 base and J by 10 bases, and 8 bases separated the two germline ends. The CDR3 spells CASSLGVGSPLHF. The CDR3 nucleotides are TGTGCCAGCAGTTTAGGAGTTGGCTCACCCCTCCACTTT.